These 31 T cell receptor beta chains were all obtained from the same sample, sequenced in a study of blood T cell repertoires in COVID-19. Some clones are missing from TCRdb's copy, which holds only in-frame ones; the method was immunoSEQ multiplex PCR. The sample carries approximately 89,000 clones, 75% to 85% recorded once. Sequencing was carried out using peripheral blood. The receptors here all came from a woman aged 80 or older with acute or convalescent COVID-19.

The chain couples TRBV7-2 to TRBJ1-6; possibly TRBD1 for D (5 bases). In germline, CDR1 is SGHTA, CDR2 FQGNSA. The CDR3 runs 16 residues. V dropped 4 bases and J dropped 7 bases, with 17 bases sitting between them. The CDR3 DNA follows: TGTGCCAGCAGCTCGCGGAAGACAGTAACAAATTCACCCCTCCACTTT. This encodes CASSSRKTVTNSPLHF.

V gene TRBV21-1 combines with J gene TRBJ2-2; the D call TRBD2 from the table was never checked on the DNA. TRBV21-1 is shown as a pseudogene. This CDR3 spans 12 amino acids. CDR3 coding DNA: TGTGCCAGCAGCACGAGTGCCGGGGAGCTGTTTTTT. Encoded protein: CASSTSAGELFF.

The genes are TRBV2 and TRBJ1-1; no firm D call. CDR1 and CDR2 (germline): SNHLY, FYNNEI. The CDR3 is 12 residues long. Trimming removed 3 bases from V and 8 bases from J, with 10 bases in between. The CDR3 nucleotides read TGTGCCAGCAGTGACTCCTACGGGGAAGCTTTCTTT. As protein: CASSDSYGEAFF.

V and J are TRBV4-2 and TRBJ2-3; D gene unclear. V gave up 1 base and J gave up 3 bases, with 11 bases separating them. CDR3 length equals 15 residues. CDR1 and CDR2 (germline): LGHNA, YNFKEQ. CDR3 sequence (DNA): TGTGCCAGCAGCCAAGGTCCCCCCGGTACAGATACGCAGTATTTT. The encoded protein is CASSQGPPGTDTQYF.

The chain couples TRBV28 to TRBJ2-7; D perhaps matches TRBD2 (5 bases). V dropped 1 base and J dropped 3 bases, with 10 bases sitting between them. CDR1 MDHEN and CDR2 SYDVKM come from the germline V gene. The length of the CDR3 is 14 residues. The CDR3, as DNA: TGTGCCAGCAGTTTATCCCCGGGAATCTACGAGCAGTACTTC. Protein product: CASSLSPGIYEQYF.

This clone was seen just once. This CDR3 reads CTSSQDGQGCNSPLHF. The CDR3 nucleotides read TGCACCAGCAGCCAAGATGGCCAGGGGTGTAATTCACCCCTCCACTTT. The chain links TRBV1 to TRBJ1-6; TRBD1 reflects the table's D call only, with no check against the DNA. TRBV1 is tagged as a pseudogene. This CDR3 spans 16 amino acids.

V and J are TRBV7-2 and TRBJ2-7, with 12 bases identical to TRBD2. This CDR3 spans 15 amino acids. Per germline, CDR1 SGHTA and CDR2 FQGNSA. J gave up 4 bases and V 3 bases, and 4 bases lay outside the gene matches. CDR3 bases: TGTGCCAGCAGCTTGGCTAGCGGGGGGGCGTACGAGCAGTACTTC. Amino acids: CASSLASGGAYEQYF.

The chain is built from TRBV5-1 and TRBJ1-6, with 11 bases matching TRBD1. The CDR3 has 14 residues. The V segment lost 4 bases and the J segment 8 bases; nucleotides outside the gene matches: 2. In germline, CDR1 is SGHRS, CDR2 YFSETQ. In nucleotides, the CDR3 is TGCGCCAGCAGCGGGACAGGGGGTGATTCACCCCTCCACTTT. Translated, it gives CASSGTGGDSPLHF.

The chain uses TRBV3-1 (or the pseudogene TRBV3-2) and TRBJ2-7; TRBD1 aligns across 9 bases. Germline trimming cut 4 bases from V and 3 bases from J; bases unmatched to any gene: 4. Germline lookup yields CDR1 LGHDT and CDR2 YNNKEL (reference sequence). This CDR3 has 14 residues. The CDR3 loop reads CASSRRDRDYEQYF. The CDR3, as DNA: TGTGCCAGCAGCCGTCGGGACAGGGACTACGAGCAGTACTTC.

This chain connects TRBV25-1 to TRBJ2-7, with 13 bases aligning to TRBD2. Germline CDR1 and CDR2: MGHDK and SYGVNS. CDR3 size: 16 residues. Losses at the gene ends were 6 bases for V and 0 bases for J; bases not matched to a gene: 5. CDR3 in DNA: TGTGCCAGCAGGACTAGCGGGAGGTCGGGCTCCTACGAGCAGTACTTC. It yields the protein CASRTSGRSGSYEQYF.

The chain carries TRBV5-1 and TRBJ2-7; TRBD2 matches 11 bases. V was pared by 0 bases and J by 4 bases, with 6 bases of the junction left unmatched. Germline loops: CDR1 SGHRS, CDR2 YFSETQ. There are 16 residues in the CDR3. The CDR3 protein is CASSLAGASGRYEQYF. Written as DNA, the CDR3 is TGCGCCAGCAGCTTGGCCGGGGCTAGCGGGAGGTACGAGCAGTACTTC. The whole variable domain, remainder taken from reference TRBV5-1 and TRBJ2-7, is KAGVTQTPRYLIKTRGQQVTLSCSPISGHRSVSWYQQTPGQGLQFLFEYFSETQRNKGNFPGRFSGRQFSNSRSEMNVSTLELGDSALYLCASSLAGASGRYEQYFGPGTRLTVT.

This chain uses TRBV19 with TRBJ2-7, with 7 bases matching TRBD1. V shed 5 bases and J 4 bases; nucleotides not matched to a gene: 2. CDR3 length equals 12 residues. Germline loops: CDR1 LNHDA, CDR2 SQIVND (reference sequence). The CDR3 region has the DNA TGTGCCAGTAGTCCGACAGGGTACGAGCAGTACTTC. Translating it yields CASSPTGYEQYF. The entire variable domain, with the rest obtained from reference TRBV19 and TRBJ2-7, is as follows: DGGITQSPKYLFRKEGQNVTLSCEQNLNHDAMYWYRQDPGQGLRLIYYSQIVNDFQKGDIAEGYSVSREKKESFPLTVTSAQKNPTAFYLCASSPTGYEQYFGPGTRLTVT.

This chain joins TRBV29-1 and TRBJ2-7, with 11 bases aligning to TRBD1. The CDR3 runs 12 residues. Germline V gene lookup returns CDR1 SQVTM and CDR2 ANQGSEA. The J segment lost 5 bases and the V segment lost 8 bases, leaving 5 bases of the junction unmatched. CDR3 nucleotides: TGCAGCTTCGGGACAGGGGGTAACGAGCAGTACTTC. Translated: CSFGTGGNEQYF.

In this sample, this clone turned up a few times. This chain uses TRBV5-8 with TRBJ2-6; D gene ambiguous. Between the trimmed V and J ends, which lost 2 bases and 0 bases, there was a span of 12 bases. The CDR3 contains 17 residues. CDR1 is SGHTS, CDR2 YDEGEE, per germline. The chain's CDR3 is CASSFMADSSGANVLTF. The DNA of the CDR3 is TGTGCCAGCAGCTTCATGGCGGATAGCTCTGGGGCCAACGTCCTGACTTTC.

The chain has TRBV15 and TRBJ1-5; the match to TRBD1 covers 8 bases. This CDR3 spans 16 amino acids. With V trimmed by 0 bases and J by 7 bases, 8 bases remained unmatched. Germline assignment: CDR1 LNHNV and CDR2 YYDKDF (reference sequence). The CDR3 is CATSRELTGVGQPQHF. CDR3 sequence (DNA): TGTGCCACCAGCAGAGAGTTGACAGGGGTTGGGCAGCCCCAGCATTTT.

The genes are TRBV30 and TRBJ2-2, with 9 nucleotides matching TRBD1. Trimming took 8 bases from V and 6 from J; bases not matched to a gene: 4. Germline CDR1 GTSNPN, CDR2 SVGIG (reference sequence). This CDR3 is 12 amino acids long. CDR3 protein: CAGTGMAGELFF. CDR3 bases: TGTGCCGGGACAGGGATGGCCGGGGAGCTGTTTTTT.

In DNA, the CDR3 is TGTGCCAGTAGTGCCAGGGGGCGCGACGGTGCTGGGACTTCCTACAATGAGCAGTTCTTC. This sequence encodes CASSARGRDGAGTSYNEQFF. The rearrangement joins TRBV19 to TRBJ2-1, with TRBD1 matching over 8 bases. V lost 5 bases and J lost 1; bases outside the gene matches: 19. The CDR3 is 20 amino acids. Germline CDR1 and CDR2: LNHDA and SQIVND (reference sequence).

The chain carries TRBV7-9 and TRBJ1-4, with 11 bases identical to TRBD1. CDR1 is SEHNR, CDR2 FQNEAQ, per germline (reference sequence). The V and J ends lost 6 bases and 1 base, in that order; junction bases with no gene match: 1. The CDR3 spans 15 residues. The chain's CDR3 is CASRGQGETNEKLFF. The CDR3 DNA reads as TGTGCCAGCAGGGGACAGGGGGAAACTAATGAAAAACTGTTTTTT.

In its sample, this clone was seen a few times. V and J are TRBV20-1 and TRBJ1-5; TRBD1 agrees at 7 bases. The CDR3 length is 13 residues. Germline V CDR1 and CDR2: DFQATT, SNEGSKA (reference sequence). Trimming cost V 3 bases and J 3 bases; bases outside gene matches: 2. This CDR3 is CSASGTANQPQHF. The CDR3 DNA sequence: TGCAGTGCTAGTGGGACAGCCAATCAGCCCCAGCATTTT.

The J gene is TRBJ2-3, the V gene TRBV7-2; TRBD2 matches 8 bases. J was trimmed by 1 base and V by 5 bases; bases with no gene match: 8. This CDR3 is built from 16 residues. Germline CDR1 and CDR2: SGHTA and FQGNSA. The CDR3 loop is CASSIRRLARTDTQYF. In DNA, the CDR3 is TGTGCCAGCAGCATACGCAGACTAGCGCGCACAGATACGCAGTATTTT.

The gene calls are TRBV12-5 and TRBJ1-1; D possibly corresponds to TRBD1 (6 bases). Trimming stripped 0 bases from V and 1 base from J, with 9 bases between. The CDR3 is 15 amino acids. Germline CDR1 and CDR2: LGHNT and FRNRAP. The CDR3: CASGLVGGGNTEAFF. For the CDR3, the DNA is TGTGCTAGTGGTTTGGTAGGGGGGGGGAACACTGAAGCTTTCTTT.

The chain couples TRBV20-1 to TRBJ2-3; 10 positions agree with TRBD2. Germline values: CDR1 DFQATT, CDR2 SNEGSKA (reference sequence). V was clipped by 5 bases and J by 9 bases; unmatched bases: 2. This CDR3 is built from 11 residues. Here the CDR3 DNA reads TGCAGTGCTTTACTAGCGGGGACGCAGTATTTT. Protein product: CSALLAGTQYF.

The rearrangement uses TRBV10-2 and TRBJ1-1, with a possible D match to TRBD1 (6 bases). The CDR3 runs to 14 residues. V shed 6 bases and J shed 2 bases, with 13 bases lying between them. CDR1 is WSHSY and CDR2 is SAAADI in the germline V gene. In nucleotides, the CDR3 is TGCGCCAGCAGGGTGACAGGCCCCAACACTGAAGCTTTCTTT. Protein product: CASRVTGPNTEAFF.

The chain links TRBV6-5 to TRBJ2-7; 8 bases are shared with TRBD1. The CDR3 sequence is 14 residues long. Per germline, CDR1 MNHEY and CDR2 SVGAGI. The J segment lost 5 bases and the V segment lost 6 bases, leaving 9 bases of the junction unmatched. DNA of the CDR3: TGTGCCAGCAGGCCGGTGGACAGGGCCCACGAGCAGTACTTC. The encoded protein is CASRPVDRAHEQYF.

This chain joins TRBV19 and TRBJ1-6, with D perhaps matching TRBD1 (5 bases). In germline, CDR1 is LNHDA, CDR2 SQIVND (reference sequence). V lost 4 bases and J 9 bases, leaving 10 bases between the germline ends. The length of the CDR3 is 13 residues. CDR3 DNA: TGTGCCAGTAGTACCCAGGGAATTTCACCCCTCCACTTT. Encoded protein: CASSTQGISPLHF.

CDR3 loop: CASSYSTWEETQYF. CDR3 nucleotides: TGTGCCAGCAGTTACTCGACATGGGAGGAGACCCAGTACTTC. The chain carries TRBV6-5 and TRBJ2-5; D is perhaps TRBD2 (5 bases). This CDR3 is 14 amino acids long. Trimming stripped 0 bases from V and 5 bases from J, with 10 bases between. Looked up from germline, CDR1 is MNHEY and CDR2 is SVGAGI.

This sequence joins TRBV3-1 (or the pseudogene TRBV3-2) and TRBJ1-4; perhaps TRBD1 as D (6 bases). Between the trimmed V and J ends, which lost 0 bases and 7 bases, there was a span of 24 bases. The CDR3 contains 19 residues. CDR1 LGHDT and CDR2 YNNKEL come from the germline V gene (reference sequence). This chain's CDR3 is CASSQDRPRGGRELEKLFF. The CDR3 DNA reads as TGTGCCAGCAGCCAAGATCGGCCGAGGGGGGGAAGGGAGCTTGAAAAACTGTTTTTT.

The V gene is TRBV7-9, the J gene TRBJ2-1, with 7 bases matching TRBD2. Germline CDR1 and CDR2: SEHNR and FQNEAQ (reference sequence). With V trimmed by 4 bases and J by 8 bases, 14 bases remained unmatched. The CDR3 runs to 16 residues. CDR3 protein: CASSWGGTTYNDEQFF. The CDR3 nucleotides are TGTGCCAGCAGCTGGGGGGGGACTACCTACAATGATGAGCAGTTCTTC.

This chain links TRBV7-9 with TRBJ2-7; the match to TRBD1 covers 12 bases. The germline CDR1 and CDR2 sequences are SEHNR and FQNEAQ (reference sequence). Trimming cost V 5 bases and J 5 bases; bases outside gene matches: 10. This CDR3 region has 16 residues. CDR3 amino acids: CASSLLGQGARNEQYF. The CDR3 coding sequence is TGTGCCAGCAGCCTACTGGGACAGGGGGCGCGGAACGAGCAGTACTTC. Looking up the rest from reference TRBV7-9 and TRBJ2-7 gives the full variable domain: DTGVSQNPRHKITKRGQNVTFRCDPISEHNRLYWYRQTLGQGPEFLTYFQNEAQLEKSRLLSDRFSAERPKGSFSTLEIQRTEQGDSAMYLCASSLLGQGARNEQYFGPGTRLTVT.

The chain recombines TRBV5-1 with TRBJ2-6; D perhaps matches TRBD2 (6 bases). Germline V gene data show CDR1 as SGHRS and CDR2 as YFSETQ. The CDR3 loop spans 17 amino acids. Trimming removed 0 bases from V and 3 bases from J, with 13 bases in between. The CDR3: CASSLGLLGGGANVLTF. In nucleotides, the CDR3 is TGCGCCAGCAGCTTGGGGCTGCTCGGGGGTGGGGCCAACGTCCTGACTTTC.

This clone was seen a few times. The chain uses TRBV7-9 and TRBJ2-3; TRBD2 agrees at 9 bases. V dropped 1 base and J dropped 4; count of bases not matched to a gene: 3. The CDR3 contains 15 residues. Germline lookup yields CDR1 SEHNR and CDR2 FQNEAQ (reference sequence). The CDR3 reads CASSLGSGSADTQYF. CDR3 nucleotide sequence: TGTGCCAGCAGCTTAGGTAGCGGGAGTGCAGATACGCAGTATTTT.